The rows below give T cell receptor beta chains drawn from one sample of a study of cytomegalovirus exposure and HLA in healthy donors. Method: immunoSEQ multiplex PCR; TCRdb's copy keeps in-frame clones and lacks some. Of 150,000 to 200,000 clones listed, approximately 82% were seen once; the top ten hold roughly 6.7%. Sequencing was performed on PBMCs. These receptors were taken from a man aged 50-59 years in good health and CMV-seropositive. The CDR3 runs from the conserved cysteine through the conserved F or W. Fields, in order: V gene, clone size, J gene, D gene, CDR3 protein, CDR3 DNA. D genes are given only for firm matches. Some rows have no size entry. The others give once, few or many, or a class for an expanded clone.

>TRBV6-4|once|TRBJ2-3|.
CASSDGQSPSYF
TGTGCCAGCAGTGACGGACAGTCCCCCTCGTATTTT
>TRBV7-6|.|TRBJ1-5|.
CASSLVAAENQPQHF
TGTGCCAGCAGCTTAGTCGCGGCGGAAAATCAGCCCCAGCATTTT
>TRBV12-5|.|TRBJ1-5|TRBD1
CASGLGDRDNQPQHF
TGTGCTAGTGGTTTGGGAGACAGGGACAATCAGCCCCAGCATTTT
>TRBV5-1|.|TRBJ2-5|.
CASSLVRGGSQETQYF
TGCGCCAGCAGCTTGGTGCGGGGAGGTAGCCAAGAGACCCAGTACTTC
>TRBV5-1|.|TRBJ2-1|.
CASSLDGDYNEQFF
TGCGCCAGCAGCTTGGACGGAGATTACAATGAGCAGTTCTTC
>TRBV18|.|TRBJ2-3|TRBD2
CASSNLAGVSTDTQYF
TGTGCCAGCTCCAACCTAGCGGGAGTCAGCACAGATACGCAGTATTTT
>TRBV30|.|TRBJ2-1|TRBD2
CAWSVLGLAGNEQFF
TGTGCCTGGAGTGTACTCGGACTAGCGGGTAATGAGCAGTTCTTC
>TRBV11-2|few|TRBJ1-3|.
CASSLDFTGPGNTIYF
TGTGCCAGCAGCTTAGATTTTACAGGACCTGGAAACACCATATATTTT
>TRBV19|.|TRBJ1-4|.
CASSIGQRWEKLFF
TGTGCCAGTAGTATAGGACAGCGATGGGAAAAACTGTTTTTT
>TRBV11-1|few|TRBJ1-1|.
CASSLGQFGTEAFF
TGTGCCAGCAGCTTAGGACAGTTCGGGACTGAAGCTTTCTTT
>TRBV7-8|.|TRBJ2-5|TRBD2
CASSFWTSGGQETQYF
TGTGCCAGCAGCTTCTGGACTAGCGGGGGTCAAGAGACCCAGTACTTC
>TRBV2|.|TRBJ2-7|.
CASSEGRTVSYEQYF
TGTGCCAGCAGTGAAGGGAGGACGGTCTCCTACGAGCAGTACTTC
>TRBV10-2|.|TRBJ2-3|TRBD2
CASSEAGGPNTQYF
TGCGCCAGCAGTGAGGCGGGGGGCCCAAATACGCAGTATTTT
>TRBV7-3|.|TRBJ1-1|TRBD1
CASSLHRGDTEAFF
TGTGCCAGCAGTTTACACAGGGGGGATACTGAAGCTTTCTTT
>TRBV7-8|.|TRBJ2-7|.
CASSRGQFLYEQYF
TGTGCCAGCAGCCGCGGACAGTTTCTCTACGAGCAGTACTTC
>TRBV2|.|TRBJ1-5|.
CASSVEKSNQPQHF
TGTGCCAGCAGTGTTGAGAAAAGCAATCAGCCCCAGCATTTT
>TRBV7-8|.|TRBJ2-5|TRBD1
CASSLVGQRKETQYF
TGTGCCAGCAGCTTAGTGGGACAGAGAAAAGAGACCCAGTACTTC
>TRBV10-1|.|TRBJ2-3|TRBD2
CASSEVLAGGQDTQYF
TGCGCCAGCAGTGAGGTGCTAGCGGGGGGGCAAGATACGCAGTATTTT
>TRBV7-8|.|TRBJ1-3|TRBD1
CASSDPRGQAGNTIYF
TGTGCCAGCAGCGACCCCAGGGGGCAGGCTGGAAACACCATATATTTT
>TRBV2|.|TRBJ1-6|.
CASSRDTYNSPLHF
TGTGCCAGCAGTCGGGACACCTATAATTCACCCCTCCACTTT
>TRBV6-5|.|TRBJ1-6|.
CASSYSTRTYNSPLHF
TGTGCCAGCAGTTACTCTACAAGAACCTATAATTCACCCCTCCACTTT
>TRBV5-1|.|TRBJ1-5|.
CASSLEGRSHEPQHF
TGCGCCAGCAGCTTGGAAGGCAGGTCCCATGAGCCCCAGCATTTT
>TRBV7-9|.|TRBJ2-1|.
CASSASAGSSYNEQFF
TGTGCCAGCAGCGCAAGTGCCGGTAGCTCCTACAATGAGCAGTTCTTC
>TRBV30|.|TRBJ2-6|.
CAWMSNVLTF
TGTGCCTGGATGAGTAACGTCCTGACTTTC
>TRBV11-2|.|TRBJ2-5|TRBD2
CASSLVRGGKETQYF
TGTGCCAGCAGCTTAGTGCGGGGGGGAAAAGAGACCCAGTACTTC
>TRBV5-6|many|TRBJ1-2|.
CASSQTGPYGYTF
TGTGCCAGCAGCCAGACAGGCCCCTATGGCTACACCTTC
>TRBV7-2|once|TRBJ1-3|TRBD1
CASTLEAGGGNTIYF
TGTGCCAGCACCCTGGAGGCAGGGGGCGGAAACACCATATATTTT
>TRBV11-2|.|TRBJ2-2|TRBD2
CASSSEGLAGFTGELFF
TGTGCCAGCAGCTCCGAGGGACTAGCGGGGTTCACCGGGGAGCTGTTTTTT
>TRBV14|.|TRBJ2-7|TRBD2
CASSPAGGTYEQYF
TGTGCCAGCAGCCCAGCGGGGGGCACCTACGAGCAGTACTTC
>TRBV4-1|.|TRBJ1-2|.
CASSPNTLTAPKVYTF
TGCGCCAGCAGCCCCAATACCTTGACAGCCCCCAAAGTATATACCTTC
>TRBV6-5|.|TRBJ2-3|.
CASSYGTGTSTDTQYF
TGTGCCAGCAGTTACGGGACCGGGACTAGCACAGATACGCAGTATTTT
>TRBV7-2|.|TRBJ2-3|.
CASSFTYTDTQYF
TGTGCCAGCAGCTTCACCTACACAGATACGCAGTATTTT
>TRBV7-2|.|TRBJ2-1|TRBD2
CATELAGAYNEQFF
TGTGCCACAGAACTAGCGGGGGCCTACAATGAGCAGTTCTTC
>TRBV19|.|TRBJ1-4|TRBD1
CASSSDRGRINEKLFF
TGTGCCAGTAGTAGCGACAGGGGGCGGATAAATGAAAAACTGTTTTTT
>TRBV18|.|TRBJ1-2|TRBD1
CASSPDRGYGYTF
TGTGCCAGCTCACCGGACAGGGGCTATGGCTACACCTTC
>TRBV6-1|.|TRBJ1-1|.
CATDRGKASEAFF
TGTGCCACCGACCGGGGGAAAGCCAGTGAAGCTTTCTTT
>TRBV6-1|.|TRBJ1-2|.
CASSESTSRANYGYTF
TGTGCCAGCAGTGAATCAACTAGTAGGGCTAACTATGGCTACACCTTC
>TRBV9|.|TRBJ2-3|.
CASAKGERTDTQYF
TGTGCCAGCGCGAAGGGGGAACGCACAGATACGCAGTATTTT
>TRBV5-6|.|TRBJ2-1|TRBD2
CASSSTSGRIYNEQFF
TGTGCCAGCAGCTCGACTAGCGGGAGAATCTACAATGAGCAGTTCTTC